The 20 T cell receptor beta chains reported below all come from one sample, sequenced in a study of shared clonotypes between healthy human individuals. TCRdb's copy holds only in-frame clones and misses some; the assay was immunoSEQ multiplex PCR. The data show 950,000 to 1,100,000 clones, around 78% seen once. What was sequenced was memory CD4+ T cells from PBMCs. Subset given: CD45RA-negative fraction. The receptor set was obtained from a man aged 18-30 years in good health. Some clones in this sample may be carry-over from other donors' samples.

This clone was recorded once. V usage is TRBV7-2 and J usage is TRBJ2-3; tentative D call: TRBD2 (6 bases). Per the germline V gene, CDR1 is SGHTA and CDR2 is FQGNSA. The length of the CDR3 is 15 residues. Deletions cut 3 bases from V and 10 bases from J, with 20 bases between. The CDR3 sequence is CASSLWDSRGVAQYF. The CDR3 coding sequence is TGTGCCAGCAGCTTGTGGGACTCGCGAGGTGTCGCGCAGTATTTT.

J is TRBJ2-1 and V is TRBV4-1; D is perhaps TRBD1 or TRBD2 (5 bases each). This CDR3 region has 15 residues. V lost 0 bases to trimming and J lost 4 bases, with 10 bases between them. The germline V gene has CDR1 MGHRA and CDR2 YSYEKL. In DNA form, the CDR3 reads TGCGCCAGCAGCCAAGAGGGGGAGAGTTACAATGAGCAGTTCTTC. Amino acids: CASSQEGESYNEQFF.

The chain couples TRBV7-8 to TRBJ1-1, with D unclear. CDR3 length: 14 residues. Between the trimmed V and J ends, which lost 3 bases and 4 bases, there was a span of 12 bases. Germline assignment: CDR1 SGHVS and CDR2 FQNEAQ. CDR3 coding DNA: TGTGCCAGCAGCTTGCGGGAGAGTGGCACTGAAGCTTTCTTT. Its protein product is CASSLRESGTEAFF.

In regard to this clone: This specimen includes other DNA sequences encoding the same CDR3. The chain recombines TRBV6-5 with TRBJ2-7; D is perhaps TRBD2 (6 bases). The CDR3 covers 13 residues. Trimming shortened V by 5 bases and J by 2 bases, and 10 bases separated the two germline ends. Germline assignment: CDR1 MNHEY and CDR2 SVGAGI. As DNA, the CDR3 is TGTGCCAGCAGTCGAACGGGGGCCTACGAGCAGTACTTC. Amino acids: CASSRTGAYEQYF.

The rearrangement uses TRBV2 and TRBJ2-6; D is possibly TRBD1 (5 bases). This CDR3 contains 14 residues. V was trimmed by 7 bases and J by 1 base, leaving 8 bases between them. The germline V gene encodes CDR1 SNHLY and CDR2 FYNNEI. The CDR3 DNA follows: TGTGCCAGCAAACAGGAATCTGGGGCCAACGTCCTGACTTTC. As protein: CASKQESGANVLTF.

The rearrangement uses TRBV28 and TRBJ1-2; unclear D gene. V gave up 9 bases and J gave up 2 bases, with 16 bases separating them. Germline V CDR1 and CDR2: MDHEN, SYDVKM. There are 14 residues in the CDR3. CDR3 residues: CASEGQVNNYGYTF. CDR3 in DNA: TGTGCCAGTGAAGGGCAGGTGAACAACTATGGCTACACCTTC.

The genes are TRBV2 and TRBJ2-3; TRBD2 matches 9 bases. The CDR3 is made up of 17 amino acids. Germline CDR1 SNHLY, CDR2 FYNNEI. With V trimmed by 2 bases and J by 1 base, 7 bases remained unmatched. The CDR3 DNA is TGTGCCAGCAGTGAAAATGCGGGAGGGCCGGGCACAGATACGCAGTATTTT. It specifies CASSENAGGPGTDTQYF.

This sequence joins TRBV11-1 and TRBJ2-7; TRBD2 aligns across 8 bases. This CDR3 has 15 residues. CDR1 is SGHAT and CDR2 is FQDESV in the germline V gene (reference sequence). J was trimmed by 2 bases and V by 5 bases; bases with no gene match: 8. DNA for the CDR3: TGTGCCAGCAGCCCCCAGGCGGGAGGACCCTACGAGCAGTACTTC. Protein: CASSPQAGGPYEQYF.

The chain links TRBV1 to TRBJ1-2; TRBD1, the table's D call, lacks a check against the DNA. TRBV1 represents a pseudogene. The CDR3 totals 16 residues. The CDR3 reads CTSSQGAGGDEHGYTF. DNA for the CDR3: TGCACCAGCAGCCAGGGTGCAGGGGGAGACGAGCATGGCTACACCTTC.

The CDR3 DNA reads as TGTGCCATCAGTGAGTCGATTAGCGAGCAGTACTTC. Encoded protein: CAISESISEQYF. J is TRBJ2-7 and V is TRBV10-3, with D hard to call. Germline assignment: CDR1 ENHRY and CDR2 SYGVKD. Trimming pared 0 bases from V and 6 bases from J, leaving 6 bases between. This CDR3 region has 12 residues.

This chain joins TRBV7-8 and TRBJ2-7, with D possibly being TRBD2 (7 bases). The CDR3 covers 17 residues. The germline V gene has CDR1 SGHVS and CDR2 FQNEAQ. Trimming shortened V by 2 bases and J by 2 bases, and 19 bases separated the two germline ends. CDR3 nucleotides: TGTGCCAGCAGCTTAACTGGGGGGGCAGGTGTACCCTACGAGCAGTACTTC. This codes for CASSLTGGAGVPYEQYF.

The chain joins TRBV27 to TRBJ2-2; TRBD2 matches at 12 bases. The CDR3 loop spans 15 amino acids. Trimming at V came to 6 bases and at J to 8 bases, leaving 7 bases not matched to a gene. Germline values: CDR1 MNHEY, CDR2 SMNVEV (reference sequence). CDR3 DNA sequence: TGTGCCAGCAGCACGGGACTAGCGGGCGCTGGGGAGCTGTTTTTT. It codes for CASSTGLAGAGELFF.

V usage is TRBV7-9 and J usage is TRBJ1-2; D is possibly TRBD1 (6 bases). There are 13 residues in the CDR3. The germline gives CDR1 SEHNR, CDR2 FQNEAQ (reference sequence). Trimming left V 2 bases short and J 4 bases short, with 8 bases between. CDR3 loop: CASSLWGAYGYTF. In DNA, the CDR3 is TGTGCCAGCAGCTTATGGGGGGCCTATGGCTACACCTTC.

The chain carries TRBV11-2 and TRBJ1-1; no clear D. This CDR3 comprises 14 residues. Germline values: CDR1 SGHAT, CDR2 FQNNGV. Deletions cut 7 bases from V and 5 bases from J, with 17 bases between. CDR3 in amino acids: CASNWTFPGTEAFF. The CDR3 bases are TGTGCCAGCAACTGGACTTTCCCTGGGACTGAAGCTTTCTTT.

The rearrangement joins TRBV5-1 to TRBJ2-7, with TRBD2 identical over 12 bases. Germline V gene data show CDR1 as SGHRS and CDR2 as YFSETQ. Unmatched junction bases numbered 4, after V lost 0 bases and J lost 6 bases. The length of the CDR3 is 15 residues. The CDR3 protein is CASSLAASGRGEQYF. CDR3 DNA: TGCGCCAGCAGCTTGGCCGCTAGCGGGAGGGGCGAGCAGTACTTC.

The chain has TRBV29-1 and TRBJ2-3; the match to TRBD1 covers 10 bases. Looked up from germline, CDR1 is SQVTM and CDR2 is ANQGSEA. This CDR3 contains 13 residues. Trimming at V came to 7 bases and at J to 4 bases, leaving 5 bases not matched to a gene. CDR3 protein: CSARDRGPDTQYF. The CDR3 bases are TGCAGCGCCCGGGACAGGGGCCCAGATACGCAGTATTTT.

There are many counts of this clone. The genes are TRBV14 and TRBJ2-7; D might be TRBD1 (7 bases). Trimming took off 0 bases at V and 5 bases at J, with 14 bases between the two ends. The CDR3 is 15 amino acids. Germline CDR1 is SGHDN and CDR2 is FVKESK. The CDR3 region is CASSQEAGGYNEQYF. CDR3 nucleotide sequence: TGTGCCAGCAGCCAAGAGGCAGGGGGGTACAACGAGCAGTACTTC.

Concerning this clone: One end of the junction fails to match germline, which may point to a read error. The V call is TRBV7-2, the J call TRBJ1-3, with D unclear. This CDR3 is built from 14 residues. Per the germline V gene, CDR1 is SGHTA and CDR2 is FQGNSA. The CDR3 nucleotides are TGTGCCAGCAGCTATATGGCCCCGCCGGCGCCTGTGGATTTT. This codes for CASSYMAPPAPVDF.

This clone was observed a single time. J is TRBJ1-4 and V is TRBV28; TRBD1 is a possible D gene (6 bases). In germline, CDR1 is MDHEN, CDR2 SYDVKM. Between the trimmed V and J ends, which lost 6 bases and 5 bases, there was a span of 16 bases. CDR3 length: 15 residues. Here the CDR3 reads CASSGPGAGNEKLFF. The DNA of the CDR3 is TGTGCCAGCAGCGGCCCAGGGGCTGGGAATGAAAAACTGTTTTTT. The whole variable domain, remainder taken from reference TRBV28 and TRBJ1-4, is DVKVTQSSRYLVKRTGEKVFLECVQDMDHENMFWYRQDPGLGLRLIYFSYDVKMKEKGDIPEGYSVSREKKERFSLILESASTNQTSMYLCASSGPGAGNEKLFFGSGTQLSVL.

The V call is TRBV2, the J call TRBJ2-2; D is ambiguous. This CDR3 is 13 amino acids long. CDR1 SNHLY and CDR2 FYNNEI come from the germline V gene. V lost 4 bases and J 7 bases, leaving 10 bases between the germline ends. CDR3 amino acids: CASSVTFDGELFF. The CDR3 coding sequence is TGTGCCAGCAGTGTTACCTTTGACGGGGAGCTGTTTTTT. Full variable domain (outside the CDR3, taken from reference TRBV2 and TRBJ2-2): EPEVTQTPSHQVTQMGQEVILRCVPISNHLYFYWYRQILGQKVEFLVSFYNNEISEKSEIFDDQFSVERPDGSNFTLKIRSTKLEDSAMYFCASSVTFDGELFFGEGSRLTVL.